Reported below is one T cell receptor (beta chain). The data were obtained in a study of cytomegalovirus exposure and HLA in healthy donors. The PCR used 60 Vbeta and 13 Jbeta primers. Libraries were prepared by immunoSEQ multiplex PCR; TCRdb keeps only in-frame clonotypes and omits some of them. The table lists approximately 200,000 clones, roughly 85% of them singletons, with nearly 4.5% in the top ten. Each donor was healthy, and each was a bone marrow donor. The source material was PBMCs. The receptor's source is a woman aged 30 to 39 in good health and CMV-seropositive.

The chain's CDR3 is CAWMSRRAWRDPYEQYF. The CDR3 DNA is TGTGCCTGGATGTCCCGGCGGGCGTGGCGGGATCCCTACGAGCAGTACTTC. The chain couples TRBV30 to TRBJ2-7; D is possibly TRBD2 (6 bases). Germline V gene sequence: CDR1 GTSNPN, CDR2 SVGIG (reference sequence). Trimming left V 4 bases short and J 2 bases short, with 24 bases between. This CDR3 has 17 amino acids.